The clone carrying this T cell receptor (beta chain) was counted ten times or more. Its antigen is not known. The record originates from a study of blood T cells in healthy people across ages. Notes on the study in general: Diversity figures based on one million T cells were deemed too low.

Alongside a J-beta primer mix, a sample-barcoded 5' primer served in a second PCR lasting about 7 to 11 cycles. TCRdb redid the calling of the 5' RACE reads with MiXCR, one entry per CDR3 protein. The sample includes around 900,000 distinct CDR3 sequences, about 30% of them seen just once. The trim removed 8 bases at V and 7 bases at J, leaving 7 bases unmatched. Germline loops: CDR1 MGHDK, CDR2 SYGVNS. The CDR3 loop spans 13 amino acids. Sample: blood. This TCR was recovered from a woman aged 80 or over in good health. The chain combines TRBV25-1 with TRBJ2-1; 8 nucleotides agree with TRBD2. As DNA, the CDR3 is TGTGCCAGCCGCCCCGGGGGGGGTAATGAGCAGTTCTTC. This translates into CASRPGGGNEQFF.